The rows below give T cell receptor beta chains drawn from one sample of a study of CD8 T cells in ankylosing spondylitis. TCRdb re-called the 5' RACE reads with MiXCR, one entry per CDR3 protein. Of some 400,000 distinct CDR3 sequences in the sample, 20% to 25% were seen once. What was sequenced was blood, either unsorted or a sorted T cell fraction (not recorded which). The receptors here all came from a male donor with ankylosing spondylitis. Both conserved end residues are part of each CDR3. D genes are given only for firm matches. Clone size, where shown, is once, few, many, or a class for clones that have expanded.

j_call,v_call,clone_size,d_call,cdr3_aa,cdr3_nt
TRBJ2-3,TRBV9,few,.,CASSVWAGSSTDTQYF,TGTGCCAGCAGCGTATGGGCAGGCTCTAGCACAGATACGCAGTATTTT
TRBJ2-1,TRBV29-1,few,TRBD2,CSVELGGARFF,TGCAGCGTTGAACTCGGGGGGGCTCGCTTCTTC
TRBJ2-3,TRBV15,few,.,CATSRDQGRSDTQYF,TGTGCCACCAGCAGAGATCAAGGGAGGTCAGATACGCAGTATTTT
TRBJ2-3,TRBV4-1,few,.,CASSQVTLQERTQYF,TGCGCCAGCAGCCAAGTTACCTTGCAGGAGCGTACGCAGTATTTT
TRBJ2-5,TRBV5-1,.,.,CASSYGGGTFEETQYF,TGCGCCAGCAGCTACGGTGGGGGAACCTTCGAAGAGACCCAGTACTTC
TRBJ2-1,TRBV20-1,.,TRBD2,CSPCRTSGTNEQFF,TGCAGTCCCTGCCGGACTAGCGGGACCAATGAGCAGTTCTTC
TRBJ2-7,TRBV11-2,.,TRBD2,CASSAVAGGLLDEQYF,TGTGCCAGCAGCGCAGTAGCGGGGGGCCTCCTGGACGAGCAGTACTTC
TRBJ1-5,TRBV6-6,few,.,CASSYESGPQHF,TGTGCCAGCAGTTACGAGAGTGGACCCCAGCATTTT
TRBJ2-5,TRBV6-4,.,TRBD2,CASSDSSGGIQETQYF,TGTGCCAGCAGTGACTCTTCGGGAGGTATCCAAGAGACCCAGTACTTC
TRBJ1-1,TRBV29-1,few,.,CSVAQTLETEAFF,TGCAGCGTAGCCCAGACCCTGGAGACTGAAGCTTTCTTT
TRBJ1-1,TRBV19,.,.,CASSAAPVGGRVGARGTEAFF,TGTGCCAGTAGTGCCGCCCCCGTCGGGGGGCGAGTAGGTGCGAGGGGCACTGAAGCTTTCTTT
TRBJ2-7,TRBV12-3/TRBV12-4,few,.,CASPVGVPDDEQYF,TGTGCCAGCCCGGTAGGGGTTCCGGATGACGAGCAGTACTTC
TRBJ1-6,TRBV5-1,.,TRBD1,CASSQGGDNSPLHF,TGCGCCAGCAGCCAGGGGGGGGATAATTCACCCCTCCACTTT
TRBJ2-7,TRBV4-1,few,TRBD2,CASSQDPGTSGRGEQYF,TGCGCCAGCAGCCAAGACCCCGGGACTAGCGGGAGGGGCGAGCAGTACTTC
TRBJ1-5,TRBV20-1,.,.,CSARDRNRLINQPQHF,TGCAGTGCTAGAGACCGTAATAGACTGATCAATCAGCCCCAGCATTTT
TRBJ2-4,TRBV20-1,.,.,CCARTSPRGAKNIQYF,TGCTGTGCTAGAACCTCCCCCCGGGGAGCCAAAAACATTCAGTACTTC
TRBJ2-7,TRBV5-1,few,TRBD2,CASSLAGAPYEQYF,TGCGCCAGCAGTTTAGCGGGAGCCCCCTACGAGCAGTACTTC
TRBJ1-1,TRBV11-2,.,TRBD1,CASSLAGQGKAFF,TGTGCCAGCAGCCTTGCGGGACAGGGGAAAGCTTTCTTT
TRBJ2-1,TRBV12-3/TRBV12-4,few,.,CASSFRQGGEQFF,TGTGCCAGCAGTTTCCGGCAGGGAGGTGAGCAGTTCTTC
TRBJ2-5,TRBV2,.,.,CASSEVLQETQYF,TGTGCCAGCAGTGAGGTGTTACAAGAGACCCAGTACTTC
TRBJ2-1,TRBV7-2,.,.,CASSSPLLLWGWTNEQFF,TGTGCCAGCAGCTCACCGCTACTCTTATGGGGGTGGACCAATGAGCAGTTCTTC
TRBJ2-3,TRBV18,.,.,CASSNDRPNGDTQYF,TGTGCCAGCTCAAACGACCGTCCCAATGGAGATACGCAGTATTTT
TRBJ2-7,TRBV20-1,once,TRBD1,CSARDPRSGGYEQYF,TGCAGTGCTAGAGACCCTCGGTCAGGGGGTTACGAGCAGTACTTC
TRBJ2-7,TRBV25-1,few,TRBD1,CASRDRLTYEQYF,TGTGCCAGCCGGGACAGGTTGACCTACGAGCAGTACTTC
TRBJ1-2,TRBV6-2/TRBV6-3,few,.,CASSYSEGIPYGYTF,TGTGCCAGCAGTTACTCGGAAGGGATCCCCTATGGCTACACCTTC
TRBJ1-1,TRBV5-6,many,.,CASSLSAWTEAFF,TGTGCCAGCAGCTTGTCGGCGTGGACTGAAGCTTTCTTT
TRBJ2-7,TRBV20-1,few,.,CSARDRPDYEQYF,TGCAGTGCTAGAGATCGACCCGACTACGAGCAGTACTTC
TRBJ1-5,TRBV10-2,few,.,CASTTGRAQPQHF,TGCGCCAGCACCACAGGGAGGGCTCAGCCCCAGCATTTT
TRBJ2-3,TRBV9,.,.,CASSGGWSTDTQYF,TGTGCCAGCTCCGGGGGTTGGAGCACAGATACGCAGTATTTT
TRBJ2-1,TRBV12-3/TRBV12-4,few,.,CASSFAGGTFF,.
TRBJ1-1,TRBV6-2/TRBV6-3,few,TRBD1,CASMSRGRRLNTEAFF,TGTGCCAGCATGTCCAGGGGGCGAAGGTTGAACACTGAAGCTTTCTTT
TRBJ2-1,TRBV29-1,.,TRBD2,CSVDGGLAGGYNEQFF,TGCAGCGTTGATGGCGGCCTAGCGGGAGGGTACAATGAGCAGTTCTTC
TRBJ2-7,TRBV29-1,few,TRBD1,CSVEARQGYEQYF,TGCAGCGTTGAGGCCCGACAGGGGTACGAGCAGTACTTC
TRBJ2-1,TRBV29-1,many,TRBD2,CSVPGLAFDEQFF,TGCAGCGTGCCGGGACTAGCCTTCGATGAGCAGTTCTTC
TRBJ2-1,TRBV2,.,.,CASSEALNRDLYNEQFF,TGTGCCAGCAGTGAAGCGCTTAATAGGGACTTGTACAATGAGCAGTTCTTC
TRBJ2-5,TRBV20-1,few,TRBD1,CSAAPGQGQETQYF,TGCAGTGCTGCCCCGGGACAGGGACAAGAGACCCAGTACTTC
TRBJ1-6,TRBV6-5,.,.,CASSYGGSYNSPLHF,TGTGCCAGCAGTTACGGGGGCTCCTATAATTCACCCCTCCACTTT
TRBJ1-1,TRBV12-3/TRBV12-4,.,.,CASSLFEVTEAFF,TGTGCCAGCAGTTTATTCGAAGTCACTGAAGCTTTCTTT
TRBJ2-3,TRBV12-3/TRBV12-4,.,.,CASSSHRLDTQYF,TGTGCCAGCAGTTCCCACAGGTTAGATACGCAGTATTTT
TRBJ1-2,TRBV29-1,few,TRBD1,CSVEVEGGRFNYGYTF,TGCAGCGTTGAGGTGGAAGGGGGCCGATTTAACTATGGCTACACCTTC
TRBJ2-2,TRBV20-1,.,.,CSANQDAGELFF,TGCAGTGCTAATCAGGACGCCGGGGAGCTGTTTTTT
TRBJ2-1,TRBV27,few,TRBD2,CASSTPGTSGVYEQFF,TGTGCCAGCAGTACCCCCGGGACTAGCGGGGTCTATGAGCAGTTCTTC
TRBJ1-5,TRBV28,few,.,CASSSDRGPRGQPQHF,TGTGCCAGCAGTAGTGACAGAGGTCCCCGCGGTCAGCCCCAGCATTTT
TRBJ2-3,TRBV29-1,many,.,CSATRADTQYF,TGCAGCGCCACACGAGCAGATACGCAGTATTTT
TRBJ2-2,TRBV20-1,.,.,CSAERGAVAGELFF,TGCAGTGCCGAGAGGGGGGCCGTGGCCGGGGAGCTGTTTTTT
TRBJ2-7,TRBV14,many,TRBD2,CASSQGTSGGYEQYF,TGTGCCAGCAGCCAAGGGACTAGCGGGGGCTACGAGCAGTACTTC
TRBJ2-5,TRBV6-5,few,TRBD1,CASSPRQGETQYF,TGTGCCAGCAGTCCTCGACAGGGGGAGACCCAGTACTTC
TRBJ1-4,TRBV7-2,few,.,CASSLGLGRGEKLFF,TGTGCCAGCAGCTTAGGCTTAGGGAGAGGTGAAAAACTGTTTTTT
TRBJ2-1,TRBV27,.,TRBD1,CASSFPDRGEQFF,TGTGCCAGCAGTTTCCCGGACAGGGGTGAGCAGTTCTTC